The 10 T cell receptor beta chains reported below all come from one sample, sequenced in a study of T cell responses to AZD1222 COVID-19 vaccine. Using immunoSEQ multiplex PCR, the repertoire was profiled, and TCRdb retains in-frame clones only, with some absent. The table lists over 60,000 clones, around 90% of them singletons, with about 25% in the top ten. The material was peripheral blood, obtained on day 0 of AZD1222 vaccination. The origin of the receptors is an adult in good health.

The chain carries TRBV6-5 and TRBJ2-1, with a weak D call TRBD1 (5 bases). Germline V gives CDR1 MNHEY, CDR2 SVGAGI. The V end lost 6 bases, the J end lost 4 bases, and 13 bases lay between the germline ends. The CDR3 runs 14 residues. In DNA form, the CDR3 reads TGTGCCAGCAGGCAGAGTGGGGCATACAATGAGCAGTTCTTC. This gives the protein CASRQSGAYNEQFF.

This clone was observed once. The V call is TRBV29-1, the J call TRBJ1-1; 10 positions agree with TRBD1. V shed 4 bases and J 0 bases; nucleotides not matched to a gene: 8. Per germline, CDR1 SQVTM and CDR2 ANQGSEA. The CDR3 length is 16 residues. The CDR3 region is CSVVHGTGVMNTEAFF. Here the CDR3 DNA reads TGCAGCGTTGTACACGGGACAGGGGTCATGAACACTGAAGCTTTCTTT. Complete variable domain (other parts from reference TRBV29-1 and TRBJ1-1): SAVISQKPSRDICQRGTSLTIQCQVDSQVTMMFWYRQQPGQSLTLIATANQGSEATYESGFVIDKFPISRPNLTFSTLTVSNMSPEDSSIYLCSVVHGTGVMNTEAFFGQGTRLTVV.

This CDR3 reads CSVDLHGYTF. The CDR3 region has the DNA TGCAGCGTTGATTTACACGGCTACACCTTC. The J gene is TRBJ1-2, the V gene TRBV29-1; D call uncertain. Looked up from germline, CDR1 is SQVTM and CDR2 is ANQGSEA. The CDR3 length is 10 residues. V dropped 3 bases and J dropped 8 bases, with 7 bases sitting between them.

The chain employs TRBV3-1 (or the pseudogene TRBV3-2) and TRBJ2-5; a possible D gene is TRBD2 (6 bases). Germline assignment: CDR1 LGHDT and CDR2 YNNKEL (reference sequence). This CDR3 has 14 residues. The germline V and J ends were trimmed by 1 base and 7 bases, with 13 bases remaining between them. The DNA of the CDR3 is TGTGCCAGCAGCCAAGTCGGGGGACTTACGACCCAGTACTTC. Protein product: CASSQVGGLTTQYF.

The rearrangement joins TRBV3-1 (or the pseudogene TRBV3-2) to TRBJ1-5; tentatively, D is TRBD1 (6 bases). The CDR3 is made up of 14 amino acids. In germline, CDR1 is LGHDT, CDR2 YNNKEL (reference sequence). V shed 6 bases and J shed 7 bases, with 16 bases lying between them. In DNA form, the CDR3 reads TGTGCCAGCAGTGTCGACAGGATGGGCCAGCCCCAGCATTTT. Encoded protein: CASSVDRMGQPQHF.

This rearrangement joins TRBV27 to TRBJ2-3; D might be TRBD2 (5 bases). V lost 5 bases to trimming and J lost 1 base, with 13 bases between them. CDR1 and CDR2 from the germline V gene are MNHEY and SMNVEV (reference sequence). This CDR3 contains 15 residues. The CDR3 DNA follows: TGTGCCAGCAGTGCCAGAGGGCTTGGCACAGATACGCAGTATTTT. It specifies CASSARGLGTDTQYF.

This clone appeared once. This sequence joins TRBV28 and TRBJ1-3; D possibly corresponds to TRBD1 (6 bases). V was clipped by 10 bases and J by 2 bases, with 12 bases between them. The CDR3 is 13 amino acids. Germline CDR1 MDHEN, CDR2 SYDVKM. The CDR3 coding sequence is TGTGCCACCGAGACAGGAGCTGGAAACACCATATATTTT. Encoded protein: CATETGAGNTIYF. Together with reference TRBV28 and TRBJ1-3, the CDR3 gives the full variable domain: DVKVTQSSRYLVKRTGEKVFLECVQDMDHENMFWYRQDPGLGLRLIYFSYDVKMKEKGDIPEGYSVSREKKERFSLILESASTNQTSMYLCATETGAGNTIYFGEGSWLTVV.

Here the CDR3 DNA reads TGTGCCAGCAGCAGTCCGGGACCGAGTGAAAAACTGTTTTTT. Protein sequence: CASSSPGPSEKLFF. The V call is TRBV5-5, the J call TRBJ1-4; D perhaps matches TRBD1 (5 bases). The ends were cut back, 4 bases at V and 7 bases at J, with 14 bases in the middle. Germline CDR1 is SGHKS and CDR2 is YYEKEE (reference sequence). The CDR3 consists of 14 residues. Full variable domain (outside the CDR3, taken from reference TRBV5-5 and TRBJ1-4): DAGVTQSPTHLIKTRGQQVTLRCSPISGHKSVSWYQQVLGQGPQFIFQYYEKEERGRGNFPDRFSARQFPNYSSELNVNALLLGDSALYLCASSSPGPSEKLFFGSGTQLSVL.

This sequence joins TRBV11-2 and TRBJ1-4, with D unresolved. Germline assignment: CDR1 SGHAT and CDR2 FQNNGV. Trimming stripped 1 base from V and 8 bases from J, with 8 bases between. The length of the CDR3 is 13 residues. The CDR3 loop is CASSLAAAEKLFF. The CDR3 DNA reads TGTGCCAGCAGCTTAGCCGCAGCCGAAAAACTGTTTTTT.

Of note for this clone: The sample holds other DNA sequences that translate to the same CDR3. V is TRBV13 and J is TRBJ2-7; tentative D call: TRBD2 (5 bases). Germline CDR1 is PRHDT and CDR2 is FYEKMQ (reference sequence). The CDR3 covers 11 residues. Trimming left V 3 bases short and J 6 bases short, with 6 bases between. The CDR3 DNA is TGTGCCAGCAGCTTTGAGGGCGAGCAGTACTTC. This translates into CASSFEGEQYF.